The 32 T cell receptor beta chains listed next were all sequenced from one sample in a study of blood T cell repertoires in COVID-19. Only in-frame clones appear in the TCRdb table, and some are missing; sequencing was by immunoSEQ multiplex PCR. The profile shows about 380,000 clones, about 88% of them singletons. The sequenced sample was PBMCs or T cells enriched from blood (not recorded which). The receptors shown here come from a woman younger than 30 who had recovered from COVID-19.

The rearrangement links TRBV2 to TRBJ2-4, with 8 bases fitting TRBD1. V lost 5 bases to trimming and J lost 4 bases; unmatched junction nucleotides: 4. The CDR3 extends over 14 amino acids. CDR1 is SNHLY, CDR2 FYNNEI, per germline. CDR3 region: CASSSGQEKNIQYF. DNA of the CDR3: TGTGCCAGCAGTTCGGGACAGGAAAAAAACATTCAGTACTTC.

To note about this clone: An end of the junction differs from the germline gene, which may be a read error. For the CDR3, the DNA is TGTGCTAGCAGCTTAGCGCTTTCAGGGGGAGAGACCCAGTACTTC. It encodes CASSLALSGGETQYF. The rearrangement uses TRBV7-7 and TRBJ2-5; 7 nucleotides align to TRBD1. The CDR3 has 15 amino acids. Germline CDR1 reads SSHAT; CDR2 reads FNYEAQ (reference sequence).

This chain connects TRBV7-2 to TRBJ2-5; no clear D. V lost 1 base and J 1 base, leaving 10 bases between the germline ends. The germline CDR1 and CDR2 sequences are SGHTA and FQGNSA. The CDR3 consists of 15 residues. CDR3 loop: CASSLVRLSQETQYF. The CDR3 region has the DNA TGTGCCAGCAGCTTAGTTCGTTTGAGCCAAGAGACCCAGTACTTC.

The chain has TRBV3-1 (or the pseudogene TRBV3-2) and TRBJ2-4, with TRBD2 identical over 8 bases. Trimming at V came to 1 base and at J to 8 bases, leaving 10 bases not matched to a gene. Germline values: CDR1 LGHDT, CDR2 YNNKEL (reference sequence). This CDR3 spans 16 amino acids. The CDR3 DNA follows: TGTGCCAGCAGCCAAGTTCGGGGGGGCCGGGTATACATTCAGTACTTC. This translates into CASSQVRGGRVYIQYF.

V usage is TRBV7-9 and J usage is TRBJ2-7, with TRBD1 identical over 7 bases. V shed 3 bases and J 5 bases; nucleotides not matched to a gene: 4. The CDR3 is 13 amino acids. Germline values: CDR1 SEHNR, CDR2 FQNEAQ (reference sequence). The CDR3 DNA follows: TGTGCCAGCAGCTTTGACAGGGACCACGAGCAGTACTTC. It is translated as CASSFDRDHEQYF.

The chain uses TRBV19 and TRBJ1-2; D gene ambiguous. The CDR3 sequence is 14 residues long. Looked up from germline, CDR1 is LNHDA and CDR2 is SQIVND (reference sequence). The V end lost 1 base, the J end lost 8 bases, and 14 bases lay between the germline ends. The CDR3 reads CASSIAGGVMGYTF. For the CDR3, the DNA is TGTGCCAGTAGTATAGCGGGCGGGGTTATGGGCTACACCTTC.

V and J are TRBV7-2 and TRBJ1-6, with D perhaps matching TRBD1 (6 bases). This CDR3 comprises 14 residues. The V end lost 1 base, the J end lost 7 bases, and 8 bases lay between the germline ends. CDR1 and CDR2 (germline): SGHTA, FQGNSA. For the CDR3, the DNA is TGTGCCAGCAGCTTAGACAGGGTAAATTCACCCCTCCACTTT. Translating it yields CASSLDRVNSPLHF.

The V call is TRBV10-3, the J call TRBJ2-5; a possible D gene is TRBD2 (6 bases). V lost 3 bases, J lost 4 bases, and 15 bases lay in between. Germline V lookup: CDR1 ENHRY, CDR2 SYGVKD. The CDR3 is 15 amino acids. In DNA, the CDR3 is TGTGCCATCAGTGACCCATTTCGCGGGGCAGAGACCCAGTACTTC. It codes for CAISDPFRGAETQYF.

The chain is built from TRBV4-3 and TRBJ1-1; D is undetermined. Germline V gene lookup returns CDR1 LGHNA and CDR2 YSLEER. Trimming cost V 1 base and J 5 bases, with 17 bases left between them. The CDR3 runs to 16 residues. The CDR3 DNA is TGCGCCAGCAGCCAAGCCCTGACATCCCCGGGGACTGAAGCTTTCTTT. This translates into CASSQALTSPGTEAFF.

The CDR3: CASSQERGFYGYTF. DNA of the CDR3: TGTGCCAGCAGCCAGGAGCGGGGGTTTTATGGCTACACCTTC. The V gene is TRBV3-1 (or the pseudogene TRBV3-2), the J gene TRBJ1-2; D possibly corresponds to TRBD1 (5 bases). The germline V gene encodes CDR1 LGHDT and CDR2 YNNKEL (reference sequence). This CDR3 is 14 amino acids long. The V gene lost 3 bases and the J gene lost 5 bases, with 13 bases spanning the gap.

The chain is built from TRBV12-3 or TRBV12-4 and TRBJ2-3; 7 positions agree with TRBD1. V shed 7 bases and J 4 bases; nucleotides not matched to a gene: 5. The CDR3 extends over 13 amino acids. The CDR3 sequence: CASTLQGADTQYF. Written as DNA, the CDR3 is TGTGCCAGCACCCTCCAGGGGGCAGATACGCAGTATTTT.

The rearrangement joins TRBV13 to TRBJ2-2, with a tentative D call TRBD2 (6 bases). CDR1 is PRHDT, CDR2 FYEKMQ, per germline (reference sequence). The V gene lost 6 bases and the J gene lost 1 base, with 12 bases spanning the gap. The length of the CDR3 is 15 residues. The CDR3 loop is CASSPEGLNTGELFF. The CDR3 nucleotides read TGTGCCAGCAGTCCGGAGGGGCTGAACACCGGGGAGCTGTTTTTT. The full variable domain, its missing parts supplied by reference TRBV13 and TRBJ2-2, is AAGVIQSPRHLIKEKRETATLKCYPIPRHDTVYWYQQGPGQDPQFLISFYEKMQSDKGSIPDRFSAQQFSDYHSELNMSSLELGDSALYFCASSPEGLNTGELFFGEGSRLTVL.

The J gene is TRBJ1-1, the V gene TRBV30; D is undetermined. Trimming pared 1 base from V and 1 base from J, leaving 7 bases between. The germline V gene encodes CDR1 GTSNPN and CDR2 SVGIG (reference sequence). CDR3 size: 13 residues. The CDR3 here is CAWSGRQNTEAFF. CDR3 coding DNA: TGTGCCTGGAGTGGGCGACAGAACACTGAAGCTTTCTTT.

V is TRBV4-3 and J is TRBJ1-6; a weak D match, TRBD1 (6 bases). The CDR3 contains 15 residues. Trimming took 0 bases from V and 7 from J, leaving 10 bases between them. From germline, CDR1 is LGHNA and CDR2 YSLEER. The CDR3 nucleotides read TGCGCCAGCAGCCAAGATGGACAGCAAAATTCACCCCTCCACTTT. Its translation is CASSQDGQQNSPLHF.

This clone was observed a single time. The chain couples TRBV5-1 to TRBJ1-4, with 9 bases matching TRBD1. The J segment lost 7 bases and the V segment lost 3 bases, leaving 4 bases of the junction unmatched. Germline assignment: CDR1 SGHRS and CDR2 YFSETQ. This CDR3 is 14 amino acids long. The CDR3 DNA sequence: TGCGCCAGCAGCTCCGGGACAGGGCTTGAAAAACTGTTTTTT. This translates into CASSSGTGLEKLFF.

This chain links TRBV24-1 with TRBJ2-3; no clear D. The CDR3 is 16 amino acids. V lost 0 bases to trimming and J lost 0 bases, with 9 bases between them. Germline V gene data show CDR1 as KGHDR and CDR2 as SFDVKD. CDR3: CATSDLGLPSTDTQYF. CDR3 in DNA: TGTGCCACCAGTGATTTGGGGCTCCCTAGCACAGATACGCAGTATTTT.

The V gene is TRBV10-3, the J gene TRBJ1-6, with D possibly matching TRBD1 (5 bases). Germline V gene data show CDR1 as ENHRY and CDR2 as SYGVKD. The V end was cut by 2 bases, the J end by 11 bases, with 10 bases between. CDR3 length: 13 residues. The CDR3 DNA reads TGTGCCATCAGTGAGGCTACGACAGCACCCCTCCACTTT. Amino acids: CAISEATTAPLHF.

The V and J genes are TRBV28 and TRBJ2-5; 9 bases agree with TRBD1. This CDR3 spans 15 amino acids. The V gene's germline CDR1 is MDHEN and CDR2 SYDVKM. V trimming: 6 bases; J trimming: 6 bases; junction bases outside the gene matches: 11. The CDR3: CASRSGTGLIKTQYF. Here the CDR3 DNA reads TGTGCCAGCAGGTCCGGGACAGGGCTAATCAAGACCCAGTACTTC.

This chain joins TRBV5-6 and TRBJ2-5, with 14 bases aligning to TRBD2. With V trimmed by 0 bases and J by 3 bases, 1 base remained unmatched. Germline loops: CDR1 SGHDT, CDR2 YYEEEE. This CDR3 spans 16 amino acids. As DNA, the CDR3 is TGTGCCAGCAGCTTGGCGGGACTAGCGGGGGAAGAGACCCAGTACTTC. As protein: CASSLAGLAGEETQYF.

V is TRBV5-1 and J is TRBJ2-1; 11 bases agree with TRBD1. CDR3 length: 14 amino acids. Germline CDR1 and CDR2: SGHRS and YFSETQ. Germline trimming cut 4 bases from V and 6 bases from J; bases unmatched to any gene: 3. The CDR3 loop is CASSGDRGSNEQFF. In DNA form, the CDR3 reads TGCGCCAGCAGCGGGGACAGGGGGTCCAATGAGCAGTTCTTC.

This chain connects TRBV19 to TRBJ2-1; 10 bases agree with TRBD2. Germline assignment: CDR1 LNHDA and CDR2 SQIVND (reference sequence). Trimming removed 6 bases from V and 2 bases from J; junction bases left unmatched: 7. This CDR3 region has 16 residues. Written as DNA, the CDR3 is TGTGCCAGTAGGCCTAGCGGGGGTTACCCCTACAATGAGCAGTTCTTC. The encoded protein is CASRPSGGYPYNEQFF.

V and J are TRBV5-1 and TRBJ2-5, with 10 bases identical to TRBD2. The germline gives CDR1 SGHRS, CDR2 YFSETQ. V lost 0 bases, J lost 1 base, and 6 bases stayed unmatched. This CDR3 is 17 amino acids long. DNA for the CDR3: TGCGCCAGCAGCTTGGCCCTAGCGGGGGTACCCCAAGAGACCCAGTACTTC. It translates to CASSLALAGVPQETQYF. Using reference TRBV5-1 and TRBJ2-5 for the parts outside the CDR3, the full variable domain is KAGVTQTPRYLIKTRGQQVTLSCSPISGHRSVSWYQQTPGQGLQFLFEYFSETQRNKGNFPGRFSGRQFSNSRSEMNVSTLELGDSALYLCASSLALAGVPQETQYFGPGTRLLVL.

V is TRBV25-1 and J is TRBJ1-4, with 7 bases fitting TRBD1. In germline, CDR1 is MGHDK, CDR2 SYGVNS. CDR3 length equals 16 residues. Losses at the gene ends were 4 bases for V and 3 bases for J; bases not matched to a gene: 8. This chain's CDR3 is CASSGPDREANEKLFF. CDR3 nucleotides: TGTGCCAGCAGTGGCCCCGACAGGGAGGCTAATGAAAAACTGTTTTTT.

V usage is TRBV5-1 and J usage is TRBJ2-2, with a weak D call TRBD2 (5 bases). Germline lookup yields CDR1 SGHRS and CDR2 YFSETQ. This CDR3 contains 15 residues. Trimming removed 4 bases at V and 4 bases at J, with 14 bases between. In nucleotides, the CDR3 is TGCGCCAGCAGCCAACTAGACACGTCCACCGGGGAGCTGTTTTTT. It translates to CASSQLDTSTGELFF.

This clone has just one count. The CDR3 reads CASRRSGGATDTQYF. The CDR3 DNA follows: TGTGCCAGCAGGCGTAGCGGGGGGGCCACAGATACGCAGTATTTT. The gene calls are TRBV4-2 and TRBJ2-3; 11 positions match TRBD2. This CDR3 contains 15 residues. The V gene end was trimmed by 6 bases and the J gene end by 2 bases; junction bases not matched to a gene: 4. Per germline, CDR1 LGHNA and CDR2 YNFKEQ.

V usage is TRBV7-6 and J usage is TRBJ2-7, with TRBD2 matching 7 bases. Germline V gene lookup returns CDR1 SGHVS and CDR2 FNYEAQ. V was pared by 3 bases and J by 4 bases, with 12 bases of the junction left unmatched. The CDR3 consists of 16 residues. CDR3 loop: CASSFSGPMGVYEQYF. DNA for the CDR3: TGTGCCAGCAGCTTTAGCGGGCCAATGGGGGTTTACGAGCAGTACTTC.

This chain connects TRBV6-2 or TRBV6-3 to TRBJ2-5; TRBD2 aligns across 8 bases. V lost 6 bases, J lost 2 bases, and 11 bases stayed unmatched. The CDR3 extends over 16 amino acids. In germline, CDR1 is MNHEY, CDR2 SVGEGT. The CDR3, as DNA: TGTGCCAGCAGCCTCTTCGCGCGGGGGGTTCAAGAGACCCAGTACTTC. Protein sequence: CASSLFARGVQETQYF.

V and J are TRBV6-5 and TRBJ2-7, with D possibly being TRBD2 (5 bases). This CDR3 spans 16 amino acids. From germline, CDR1 is MNHEY and CDR2 SVGAGI. Trimming shortened V by 0 bases and J by 3 bases, and 15 bases separated the two germline ends. The CDR3 coding sequence is TGTGCCAGCAGTTACTCGAGCCCCGGGGATAACTACGAGCAGTACTTC. It translates to CASSYSSPGDNYEQYF.

The V gene is TRBV30, the J gene TRBJ1-4, with 8 positions matching TRBD1. The CDR3 contains 14 residues. Unmatched junction bases numbered 5, after V lost 0 bases and J lost 8 bases. Germline CDR1 reads GTSNPN; CDR2 reads SVGIG (reference sequence). CDR3 loop: CAWSVTGGVEKLFF. The DNA for the CDR3 is TGTGCCTGGAGTGTAACAGGGGGTGTGGAAAAACTGTTTTTT.

The genes are TRBV7-3 and TRBJ2-3, with a tentative D call TRBD2 (5 bases). In germline, CDR1 is SGHTA, CDR2 FQGTGA. The CDR3 has 17 residues. V gave up 5 bases and J gave up 4 bases, with 22 bases separating them. The CDR3 DNA is TGTGCCAGCAGCCTACGAACATCGAGGGCCCGACCAGATACGCAGTATTTT. Translating gives CASSLRTSRARPDTQYF.

This chain connects TRBV18 to TRBJ2-3; unclear D gene. The germline gives CDR1 KGHSH, CDR2 LQKENI. Trimming stripped 4 bases from V and 2 bases from J, with 7 bases between. The CDR3 is made up of 13 amino acids. Written as DNA, the CDR3 is TGTGCCAGCTCACTAACAACCACAGATACGCAGTATTTT. This codes for CASSLTTTDTQYF. The full variable domain, its missing parts supplied by reference TRBV18 and TRBJ2-3, is NAGVMQNPRHLVRRRGQEARLRCSPMKGHSHVYWYRQLPEEGLKFMVYLQKENIIDESGMPKERFSAEFPKEGPSILRIQQVVRGDSAAYFCASSLTTTDTQYFGPGTRLTVL.

The genes are TRBV12-3 or TRBV12-4 and TRBJ1-6; the D gene is possibly TRBD1 (6 bases). CDR3 size: 12 residues. Trimming left V 8 bases short and J 5 bases short, with 7 bases between. CDR3 DNA sequence: TGTGCCAGCGGGGACAATAATTCACCCCTCCACTTT. It yields the protein CASGDNNSPLHF.